Listed below are T cell receptor beta chains from one sample, sequenced in a study of read filtering for tumor transcriptome and immune sequencing. TCRdb re-analysed the reads in MiXCR, keeping a single row per CDR3 protein. Of approximately 62,000 distinct CDR3 sequences listed, approximately 18% are singletons. The sample taken for sequencing was a population of CD138-negative cells sorted from bone marrow. The receptors originated from a donor at least 40 years old with multiple myeloma. The CDR3 runs from the conserved cysteine through the conserved F or W. A D gene is named only where the DNA matches it firmly. Clone size is stated in some rows and not others, as once, few, many or a class when expanded.

d_call	v_call	j_call	clone_size	cdr3_aa	cdr3_nt
.	TRBV9	TRBJ2-5	few	CASSADGETQYF	TGTGCCAGCAGCGCCGACGGGGAGACCCAGTACTTC
.	TRBV6-6	TRBJ2-2	many	CASSWGRTGELFF	TGTGCCAGCAGCTGGGGACGGACCGGGGAGCTGTTTTTT
.	TRBV12-3/TRBV12-4	TRBJ1-2	many	CASSLAPATNYGYTF	TGTGCCAGCAGTTTAGCCCCCGCGACTAACTATGGCTACACCTTC
.	TRBV5-1	TRBJ2-5	many	CASSLMETQYF	TGCGCCAGCAGCTTGATGGAGACCCAGTACTTC
.	TRBV28	TRBJ2-7	many	CASSLNQGKYF	TGTGCCAGCAGTTTAAACCAGGGGAAGTACTTC
.	TRBV6-6	TRBJ1-5	many	CASTGPNQPQHF	TGTGCCAGCACCGGTCCCAATCAGCCCCAGCATTTT
.	TRBV20-1	TRBJ2-3	many	CSARDNLATDTQYF	TGCAGTGCTAGAGATAACCTAGCTACAGATACGCAGTATTTT
.	TRBV20-1	TRBJ2-3	many	CSARGLATDTQYF	TGCAGTGCAAGAGGACTTGCCACAGATACGCAGTATTTT
TRBD2	TRBV20-1	TRBJ2-5	many	CSARVRTSGRAGGETQYF	TGCAGTGCTAGAGTGAGGACTAGCGGGAGGGCAGGAGGGGAGACCCAGTACTTC
.	TRBV7-9	TRBJ1-1	many	CASRANTEAFF	TGTGCCAGCAGGGCGAACACTGAAGCTTTCTTT
TRBD2	TRBV28	TRBJ2-3	many	CASSLWGLAGTDTQYF	TGTGCCAGCAGTTTATGGGGGCTAGCGGGAACAGATACGCAGTATTTT
.	TRBV7-3	TRBJ2-1	medium-sized	CASSPDGHDEQFF	TGTGCCAGCAGCCCCGACGGACACGATGAGCAGTTCTTC
.	TRBV5-1	TRBJ2-3	.	CASRLTPGGPDTQYF	TGCGCCAGCAGATTGACCCCGGGTGGCCCAGATACGCAGTATTTT
.	TRBV12-3/TRBV12-4	TRBJ1-1	few	CASSFLATGTGEAFF	TGTGCCAGCAGTTTCCTTGCCACAGGGACCGGTGAAGCTTTCTTT
.	TRBV20-1	TRBJ2-2	many	CSARGGGRGTGELFF	TGCAGTGCTAGAGGGGGGGGGCGGGGCACCGGGGAGCTGTTTTTT
TRBD2	TRBV7-9	TRBJ2-3	many	CASSLPAGVKDTQYF	TGTGCCAGCAGCTTACCGGCGGGAGTAAAAGATACGCAGTATTTT
TRBD2	TRBV28	TRBJ2-3	many	CASSSDASGRITDTQYF	TGTGCCAGCAGTTCGGATGCTAGCGGGAGGATCACAGATACGCAGTATTTT
.	TRBV5-1	TRBJ1-1	many	CASSLAGQFGVEAFF	TGCGCCAGCAGCTTGGCCGGGCAGTTCGGCGTTGAAGCTTTCTTT
TRBD1	TRBV28	TRBJ1-2	many	CASSLRTGTGGLSYGYTF	TGTGCCAGCAGTTTGCGTACCGGGACAGGGGGCCTTAGCTATGGCTACACCTTC
TRBD2	TRBV4-1	TRBJ2-1	.	CASSPGGLAGYNEQFF	TGCGCCAGCAGCCCTGGGGGACTAGCGGGATACAATGAGCAGTTCTTC
TRBD2	TRBV15	TRBJ2-5	many	CATSRDHWLAGVQETQYF	TGTGCCACCAGCAGAGATCATTGGCTAGCGGGCGTCCAAGAGACCCAGTACTTC
TRBD1	TRBV7-9	TRBJ2-5	many	CASSLQGVQETQYF	TGTGCCAGCAGCCTTCAGGGGGTCCAAGAGACCCAGTACTTC
.	TRBV6-5	TRBJ1-5	many	CASSPHAEDSSRSNQPQHF	TGTGCCAGCAGTCCCCACGCGGAGGATTCATCTCGTAGCAATCAGCCCCAGCATTTT
.	TRBV7-3	TRBJ2-1	many	CASSLTGVRYNEQFF	TGTGCCAGCAGCTTAACGGGGGTACGTTACAATGAGCAGTTCTTC
.	TRBV7-6	TRBJ1-6	many	CASSLGELNSPLHF	TGTGCCAGCAGCTTAGGGGAGTTGAATTCACCCCTCCACTTT
TRBD1	TRBV5-1	TRBJ2-1	many	CASSSSGTVGSNEQFF	TGCGCCAGCAGCTCATCCGGGACAGTAGGGAGTAATGAGCAGTTCTTC
TRBD2	TRBV5-1	TRBJ2-1	.	CASSLLAGTNDEQFF	TGCGCCAGCAGCTTGCTAGCGGGGACCAACGATGAGCAGTTCTTC
.	TRBV7-9	TRBJ2-5	many	CASSQDQVGTQYF	TGTGCCAGCAGCCAAGACCAGGTTGGGACCCAGTACTTC
.	TRBV10-3	TRBJ1-2	many	CAISETDNYGYTF	TGTGCCATCAGCGAAACAGATAACTATGGCTACACCTTC
.	TRBV4-2	TRBJ1-1	many	CASSQDVRSTEAFF	TGTGCCAGCAGCCAAGATGTGCGGAGCACTGAAGCTTTCTTT
.	TRBV20-1	TRBJ1-6	many	CSARGGGSYNSPLHF	TGCAGTGCTAGAGGGGGGGGATCCTATAATTCACCCCTCCACTTT
.	TRBV23-1	TRBJ1-5	.	CASSQSWGTEPNQPQHF	TGCGCCAGCAGTCAATCGTGGGGGACCGAGCCAAATCAGCCCCAGCATTTT
.	TRBV12-3/TRBV12-4	TRBJ1-5	many	CASSLVGNNQPQHF	TGTGCCAGCAGTTTAGTAGGTAACAATCAGCCCCAGCATTTT
.	TRBV24-1	TRBJ2-1	.	CATIDPYPDERFF	TGTGCCACCATTGACCCCTATCCCGATGAGCGGTTCTTC
.	TRBV7-9	TRBJ2-7	many	CASSSTYEQYF	TGTGCCAGCAGCTCTACCTACGAGCAGTACTTC
.	TRBV28	TRBJ1-5	.	CASSLNGNQPQHF	TGTGCCAGCAGTTTAAACGGCAATCAGCCCCAGCATTTT
.	TRBV20-1	TRBJ2-1	many	CSASSALSYNEQFF	TGCAGTGCTAGTTCTGCCCTCTCCTACAATGAGCAGTTCTTC
.	TRBV18	TRBJ2-5	many	CASSPRQGRFETQYF	TGTGCCAGCTCACCGCGCCAGGGACGATTCGAGACCCAGTACTTC
.	TRBV20-1	TRBJ2-2	few	CSARRTEYTGELFF	TGCAGTGCTAGGAGGACTGAATACACCGGGGAGCTGTTTTTT
.	TRBV20-1	TRBJ2-5	many	CSSLGAETQYF	TGCAGTTCTCTCGGGGCAGAGACCCAGTACTTC